A single sample gave rise to the 23 T cell receptor beta chains below, sequenced in a study of shared clonotypes between healthy human individuals. Using immunoSEQ multiplex PCR, the repertoire was profiled, and TCRdb retains in-frame clones only, with some absent. The data show around 700,000 clones, about 74% seen once. The sequenced sample was memory CD4+ T cells sorted from blood. Subset: CD45RA-negative fraction. All receptors derive from a woman aged 30 to 39 in good health.

V and J are TRBV28 and TRBJ1-1; TRBD1 is a possible D gene (5 bases). Germline CDR1 is MDHEN and CDR2 is SYDVKM. Trimming left V 3 bases short and J 7 bases short, with 12 bases between. CDR3 size: 13 residues. CDR3 DNA sequence: TGTGCCAGCAGTTTGCCAGGGATCGTTGAAGCTTTCTTT. Translated, it gives CASSLPGIVEAFF.

The chain recombines TRBV27 with TRBJ2-2; possible D gene TRBD2, 6 bases. Germline CDR1 reads MNHEY; CDR2 reads SMNVEV (reference sequence). V was trimmed by 5 bases and J by 3 bases, leaving 19 bases between them. This CDR3 is 17 amino acids long. CDR3 in DNA: TGTGCCAGCAGTCAACCTGTGGGAGGATTGTACACCGGGGAGCTGTTTTTT. It translates to CASSQPVGGLYTGELFF.

The chain has TRBV5-8 and TRBJ1-1, with TRBD1 matching 8 bases. The CDR3 spans 16 residues. The germline gives CDR1 SGHTS, CDR2 YDEGEE. Losses at the gene ends were 7 bases for V and 0 bases for J; bases not matched to a gene: 11. The CDR3: CASGARGRRVNTEAFF. DNA of the CDR3: TGTGCCAGCGGGGCCAGGGGGCGCAGGGTGAACACTGAAGCTTTCTTT.

The chain is built from TRBV7-2 and TRBJ2-2; possible D gene TRBD2, 5 bases. This CDR3 has 14 amino acids. Trimming removed 1 base at V and 5 bases at J, with 8 bases between. Germline assignment: CDR1 SGHTA and CDR2 FQGNSA. CDR3 nucleotides: TGTGCCAGCAGCTTAGTGTCGGGAACCGGGGAGCTGTTTTTT. Protein: CASSLVSGTGELFF. The variable domain in full, with the rest retrieved from reference TRBV7-2 and TRBJ2-2, is GAGVSQSPSNKVTEKGKDVELRCDPISGHTALYWYRQSLGQGLEFLIYFQGNSAPDKSGLPSDRFSAERTGGSVSTLTIQRTQQEDSAVYLCASSLVSGTGELFFGEGSRLTVL.

The genes are TRBV11-2 and TRBJ2-7; perhaps TRBD1 as D (5 bases). Between the trimmed V and J ends, which lost 2 bases and 2 bases, there was a span of 19 bases. The CDR3 extends over 17 amino acids. Per germline, CDR1 SGHAT and CDR2 FQNNGV. CDR3 DNA: TGTGCCAGCAGCTTAACGGTAAGGGGTGCGGAGCCCTACGAGCAGTACTTC. Its translation is CASSLTVRGAEPYEQYF.

This chain joins TRBV5-1 and TRBJ1-2; perhaps TRBD1 as D (5 bases). CDR3 length: 14 residues. Germline V gene sequence: CDR1 SGHRS, CDR2 YFSETQ. V was pared by 2 bases and J by 4 bases, with 12 bases between. As DNA, the CDR3 is TGCGCCAGCAGCTTCGAACGGGGACTCTATGGCTACACCTTC. It specifies CASSFERGLYGYTF.

Regarding this clone: Other DNA variants within this sample encode the same CDR3. This chain joins TRBV7-3 and TRBJ2-3; 7 bases agree with TRBD2. Germline V CDR1 and CDR2: SGHTA, FQGTGA. Trimming cost V 2 bases and J 6 bases; bases outside gene matches: 5. This CDR3 has 14 residues. The CDR3 nucleotides read TGTGCCAGCAGCTTAGCGGGAGTAGAGGATACGCAGTATTTT. Translated, it gives CASSLAGVEDTQYF. Variable domain in full (rest from reference TRBV7-3 and TRBJ2-3): GAGVSQTPSNKVTEKGKYVELRCDPISGHTALYWYRQSLGQGPEFLIYFQGTGAADDSGLPNDRFFAVRPEGSVSTLKIQRTERGDSAVYLCASSLAGVEDTQYFGPGTRLTVL.

The chain joins TRBV7-2 to TRBJ2-7; 11 positions match TRBD2. The CDR3 contains 16 residues. CDR1 is SGHTA and CDR2 is FQGNSA in the germline V gene. Trimming at V came to 2 bases and at J to 2 bases, leaving 5 bases not matched to a gene. CDR3 in amino acids: CASSLTSGSIAYEQYF. As DNA, the CDR3 is TGTGCCAGCAGCTTAACTAGCGGGAGTATCGCCTACGAGCAGTACTTC.

Ten or more counts support this clone. The J gene is TRBJ1-2, the V gene TRBV2; D gene uncertain. This CDR3 spans 13 amino acids. Germline values: CDR1 SNHLY, CDR2 FYNNEI. Trimming removed 8 bases from V and 2 bases from J, with 12 bases in between. In nucleotides, the CDR3 is TGTGCCAGCGGGGAGCGGTCCAACTATGGCTACACCTTC. Translated: CASGERSNYGYTF.

The genes are TRBV28 and TRBJ2-4; D is perhaps TRBD1 or TRBD2 (5 bases each). This CDR3 has 13 residues. V gave up 6 bases and J gave up 0 bases, with 6 bases separating them. Germline V CDR1 and CDR2: MDHEN, SYDVKM. Here the CDR3 reads CASRGVAKNIQYF. The CDR3, as DNA: TGTGCCAGCAGGGGGGTAGCCAAAAACATTCAGTACTTC.

Worth noting for this clone: Within the sample, other DNA sequences also encode this same CDR3. The J gene is TRBJ1-5, the V gene TRBV15; D is undetermined. The germline gives CDR1 LNHNV, CDR2 YYDKDF (reference sequence). The ends were cut back, 1 base at V and 5 bases at J, with 3 bases in the middle. The CDR3 totals 12 residues. CDR3 nucleotide sequence: TGTGCCACCAGCAGAGGAGATCAGCCCCAGCATTTT. The encoded protein is CATSRGDQPQHF.

This chain links TRBV6-6 with TRBJ2-1; D possibly corresponds to TRBD1 (5 bases). Germline values: CDR1 MNHNY, CDR2 SVGAGI (reference sequence). The length of the CDR3 is 14 residues. V lost 11 bases to trimming and J lost 3 bases, with 17 bases between them. The CDR3 is CAASGKTDYNEQFF. The DNA of the CDR3 is TGTGCCGCATCAGGGAAAACAGACTACAATGAGCAGTTCTTC.

The rearrangement uses TRBV5-6 and TRBJ2-1; D gene ambiguous. The CDR3 is made up of 16 amino acids. Between the trimmed V and J ends, which lost 1 base and 4 bases, there was a span of 15 bases. The V gene's germline CDR1 is SGHDT and CDR2 YYEEEE. The CDR3 here is CASSLLTHAGYNEQFF. Written as DNA, the CDR3 is TGTGCCAGCAGCTTGTTAACCCATGCCGGATACAATGAGCAGTTCTTC.

The chain carries TRBV28 and TRBJ2-5; 10 bases agree with TRBD2. With V trimmed by 2 bases and J by 7 bases, 16 bases remained unmatched. This CDR3 spans 18 amino acids. Germline V CDR1 and CDR2: MDHEN, SYDVKM. Here the CDR3 reads CASSLPLAGTPSRRTQYF. The CDR3 bases are TGTGCCAGCAGTTTACCACTAGCGGGGACACCCTCAAGGAGGACCCAGTACTTC.

V usage is TRBV19 and J usage is TRBJ2-7, with 10 bases matching TRBD2. J lost 6 bases, V lost 4 bases, and 0 bases had no gene match. From germline, CDR1 is LNHDA and CDR2 SQIVND (reference sequence). The CDR3 is made up of 12 amino acids. In DNA form, the CDR3 reads TGTGCCAGTAGTACTAGCGGGGGCGAGCAGTACTTC. This codes for CASSTSGGEQYF. The full variable domain, in which reference TRBV19 and TRBJ2-7 provide the parts outside the CDR3, is DGGITQSPKYLFRKEGQNVTLSCEQNLNHDAMYWYRQDPGQGLRLIYYSQIVNDFQKGDIAEGYSVSREKKESFPLTVTSAQKNPTAFYLCASSTSGGEQYFGPGTRLTVT.

The gene calls are TRBV2 and TRBJ2-5; 11 positions agree with TRBD2. Per the germline V gene, CDR1 is SNHLY and CDR2 is FYNNEI. The V gene end was trimmed by 6 bases and the J gene end by 5 bases; junction bases not matched to a gene: 8. This CDR3 is built from 15 residues. This chain's CDR3 is CASSKNSGRAETQYF. In DNA form, the CDR3 reads TGTGCCAGCAGCAAGAATAGCGGGAGGGCGGAGACCCAGTACTTC.

This clone was seen only once. This chain links TRBV19 with TRBJ1-5; possible D gene TRBD1, 5 bases. The CDR3 is made up of 15 amino acids. V was clipped by 2 bases and J by 2 bases, with 10 bases between them. Germline V CDR1 and CDR2: LNHDA, SQIVND (reference sequence). The CDR3 DNA reads as TGTGCCAGTAGTATAAGGGGCCGGGGCAATCAGCCCCAGCATTTT. Amino acids: CASSIRGRGNQPQHF.

About this clone: A much larger clone differs by one base, so this may be a read error. Distinct nucleotide sequences in the sample also encode this CDR3. V and J are TRBV5-1 and TRBJ2-1, with TRBD2 identical over 12 bases. This CDR3 is built from 15 residues. J lost 4 bases, V lost 4 bases, and 3 bases had no gene match. Germline V gene lookup returns CDR1 SGHRS and CDR2 YFSETQ. The CDR3 region has the DNA TGCGCCAGCAGCCCCGGGACTAGCGGGTACAATGAGCAGTTCTTC. Amino acid sequence: CASSPGTSGYNEQFF.

Details on this clone: The same CDR3 also results from other DNA sequences found in this sample. The genes are TRBV9 and TRBJ2-5; TRBD1 agrees at 9 bases. The length of the CDR3 is 14 residues. Germline V CDR1 and CDR2: SGDLS, YYNGEE. J gave up 2 bases and V 3 bases, and 2 bases lay outside the gene matches. The CDR3 is CASSAGQGQETQYF. Here the CDR3 DNA reads TGTGCCAGCAGCGCGGGACAGGGTCAAGAGACCCAGTACTTC. The variable domain in full, completed from reference TRBV9 and TRBJ2-5, reads DSGVTQTPKHLITATGQRVTLRCSPRSGDLSVYWYQQSLDQGLQFLIQYYNGEERAKGNILERFSAQQFPDLHSELNLSSLELGDSALYFCASSAGQGQETQYFGPGTRLLVL.

This clone occurred a few times. The J gene is TRBJ2-7, the V gene TRBV18; D uncertain. V was trimmed by 8 bases and J by 0 bases, leaving 14 bases between them. Germline V gene lookup returns CDR1 KGHSH and CDR2 LQKENI. The CDR3 totals 14 residues. The CDR3 DNA reads as TGTGCCAGCACCCAAGACCGATACTCCTACGAGCAGTACTTC. It encodes CASTQDRYSYEQYF.

The chain is built from TRBV2 and TRBJ1-2; no clear D. Germline CDR1 is SNHLY and CDR2 is FYNNEI. V shed 5 bases and J shed 6 bases, with 16 bases lying between them. This CDR3 spans 14 amino acids. The CDR3 nucleotides are TGTGCCAGCAGTCCAACGGCCGGGATGAATGGCTACACCTTC. It is translated as CASSPTAGMNGYTF.

The chain employs TRBV23-1 and TRBJ1-1, with D possibly TRBD1 on 6 matching bases. TRBV23-1 counts as an open reading frame of uncertain function. The CDR3 spans 14 residues. Trimming removed 11 bases at V and 1 base at J, with 17 bases between. The CDR3 sequence is CAPRGGRRNTEAFF. CDR3 coding DNA: TGCGCCCCGAGGGGGGGCAGACGGAACACTGAAGCTTTCTTT.

The V gene is TRBV14, the J gene TRBJ2-1, with D perhaps TRBD2 (5 bases). Trimming left V 3 bases short and J 9 bases short, with 12 bases between. Germline lookup yields CDR1 SGHDN and CDR2 FVKESK. The CDR3 runs to 13 residues. The CDR3 DNA reads TGTGCCAGCAGCCATGGGGAGTGGGGTGAGCAGTTCTTC. Protein: CASSHGEWGEQFF.